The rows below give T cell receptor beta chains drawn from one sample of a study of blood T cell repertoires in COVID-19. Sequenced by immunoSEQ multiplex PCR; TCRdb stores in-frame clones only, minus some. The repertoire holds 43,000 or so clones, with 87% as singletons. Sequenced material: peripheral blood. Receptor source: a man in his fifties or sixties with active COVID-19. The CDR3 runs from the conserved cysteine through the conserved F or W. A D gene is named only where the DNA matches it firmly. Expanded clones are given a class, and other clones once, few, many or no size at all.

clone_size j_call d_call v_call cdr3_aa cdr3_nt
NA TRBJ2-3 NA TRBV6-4 CASSIQPSTDTQYF TGTGCCAGCAGTATACAGCCTAGCACAGATACGCAGTATTTT
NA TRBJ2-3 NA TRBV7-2 CASSREGSDTQYF TGTGCCAGCAGCCGCGAGGGTTCAGATACGCAGTATTTT
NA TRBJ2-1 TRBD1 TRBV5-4 CASSKDRGSHNEQFF TGTGCCAGCAGCAAGGACAGGGGTTCACACAATGAGCAGTTCTTC
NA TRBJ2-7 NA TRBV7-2 CASSSQLGGVGYEQYF TGTGCCAGCAGCTCCCAACTTGGCGGGGTCGGCTACGAGCAGTACTTC
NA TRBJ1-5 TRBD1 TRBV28 CASSKTGFGNQPQHF TGTGCCAGCAGTAAGACAGGGTTCGGCAATCAGCCCCAGCATTTT
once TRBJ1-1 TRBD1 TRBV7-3 CASSLGQSNTEAFF TGTGCCAGCAGCTTGGGACAGTCGAACACTGAAGCTTTCTTT
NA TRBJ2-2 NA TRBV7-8 CASSSLFSGATGELFF TGTGCCAGCAGCTCCCTATTCTCCGGAGCCACCGGGGAGCTGTTTTTT
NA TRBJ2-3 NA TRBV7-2 CASSRDFSTDTQYF TGTGCCAGCAGCCGGGACTTTAGCACAGATACGCAGTATTTT
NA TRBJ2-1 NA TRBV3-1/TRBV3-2 CASSQAARTYNEQFF TGTGCCAGCAGCCAAGCGGCTAGGACATACAATGAGCAGTTCTTC
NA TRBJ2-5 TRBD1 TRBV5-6 CASSPTDREKTQYF TGTGCCAGCAGCCCCACGGACAGGGAGAAGACCCAGTACTTC
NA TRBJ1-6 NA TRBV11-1 CASSLTGFSPLHF TGTGCCAGCAGCTTAACAGGGTTCTCACCCCTCCACTTT
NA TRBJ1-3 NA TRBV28 CASIGDRRSGNTIYF TGTGCCAGCATTGGAGACAGGCGGTCTGGAAACACCATATATTTT
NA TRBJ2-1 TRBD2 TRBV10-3 CAISGGSTQSSYNEQFF TGTGCCATAAGCGGGGGGTCGACACAAAGCTCCTACAATGAGCAGTTCTTC
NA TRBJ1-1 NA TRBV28 CASSTGRRGTEAFF TGTGCCAGCAGTACAGGGCGGAGAGGCACTGAAGCTTTCTTT
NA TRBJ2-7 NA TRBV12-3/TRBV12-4 CASQGTYEQYF TGTGCCAGCCAGGGGACCTACGAGCAGTACTTC
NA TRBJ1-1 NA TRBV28 CASSLWGREAFF TGTGCCAGCAGTTTATGGGGGCGGGAAGCTTTCTTT
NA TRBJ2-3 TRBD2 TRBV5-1 CASSFFTSGSTDTQYF TGCGCCAGCAGCTTCTTTACTAGCGGGAGTACAGATACGCAGTATTTT
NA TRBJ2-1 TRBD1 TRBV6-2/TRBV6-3 CASSAFRDRGRDEQFF TGTGCCAGCAGTGCCTTCCGGGACAGGGGGCGGGATGAGCAGTTCTTC
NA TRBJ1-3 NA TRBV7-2 CASSSGNQGLGNTIYF TGTGCCAGCAGCTCTGGGAACCAGGGTTTGGGAAACACCATATATTTT
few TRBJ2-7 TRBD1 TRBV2 CASSPSRDRGLEQYF TGTGCCAGCAGTCCATCCCGGGACAGGGGGCTCGAGCAGTACTTC
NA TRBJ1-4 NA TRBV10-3 CAISDRTNEKLFF TGTGCCATCAGTGACAGAACTAATGAAAAACTGTTTTTT
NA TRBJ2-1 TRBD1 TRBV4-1 CASSQVNRGLGNEQFF TGCGCCAGCAGCCAAGTCAACAGGGGGCTGGGGAATGAGCAGTTCTTC
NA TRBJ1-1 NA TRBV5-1 CASSLTTVNTEAFF TGCGCCAGCAGCTTGACCACAGTGAACACTGAAGCTTTCTTT
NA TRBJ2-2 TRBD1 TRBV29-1 CSARTGGRTGELFF TGCAGCGCTCGGACAGGGGGTAGGACCGGGGAGCTGTTTTTT
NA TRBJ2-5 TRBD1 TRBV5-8 CASSLVWGTGGETQYF TGTGCCAGCAGCTTGGTATGGGGGACAGGCGGGGAGACCCAGTACTTC
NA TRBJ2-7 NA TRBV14 CASSVGYEQYF TGTGCCAGCAGTGTCGGCTACGAGCAGTACTTC
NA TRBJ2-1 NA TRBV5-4 CASSLQVNEQFF TGTGCCAGCAGCCTGCAGGTTAATGAGCAGTTCTTC
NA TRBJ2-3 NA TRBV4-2 CASSQDGYRERDTQYF TGTGCCAGCAGCCAAGATGGGTACAGGGAGAGAGATACGCAGTATTTT
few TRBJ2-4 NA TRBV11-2 CASSKNGGQPIAKNIQYF TGTGCCAGCAGCAAAAACGGAGGACAGCCAATAGCCAAAAACATTCAGTACTTC
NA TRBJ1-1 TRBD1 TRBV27 CASSPQGAAEAFF TGTGCCAGCAGTCCACAGGGGGCGGCTGAAGCTTTCTTT
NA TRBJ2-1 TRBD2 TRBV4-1 CASTGAGGRFGQFF TGCGCCAGCACCGGGGCGGGGGGCAGGTTTGGGCAGTTCTTC
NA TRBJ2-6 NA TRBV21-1 CASSKRGQGVSGANVLTF TGTGCCAGCAGCAAAAGGGGACAGGGGGTTTCTGGGGCCAACGTCCTGACTTTC
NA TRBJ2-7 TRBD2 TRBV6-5 CASILAGHPYEQYF TGTGCCAGCATTTTAGCGGGGCACCCCTACGAGCAGTACTTC
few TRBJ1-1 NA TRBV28 CATLPGQGTYTEAFF TGTGCCACGCTCCCTGGGCAAGGGACATACACTGAAGCTTTCTTT
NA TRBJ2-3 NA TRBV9 CASSVGERADTQYF TGTGCCAGCAGCGTAGGGGAGAGAGCAGATACGCAGTATTTT
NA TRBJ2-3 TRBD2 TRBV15 CATSGKRLAGAGQADTQYF TGTGCCACCAGCGGGAAACGACTAGCGGGAGCGGGGCAGGCAGATACGCAGTATTTT
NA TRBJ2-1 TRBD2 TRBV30 CAWSVPSGSFNEQFF TGTGCCTGGAGTGTACCCAGCGGGAGTTTCAATGAGCAGTTCTTC
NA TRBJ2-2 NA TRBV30 CAWSRGARIGELFF TGTGCCTGGAGTCGGGGGGCGCGGATCGGGGAGCTGTTTTTT
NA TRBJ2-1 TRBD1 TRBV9 CASTPSGQGINNEQFF TGTGCCAGCACCCCGTCGGGACAGGGTATCAACAATGAGCAGTTCTTC
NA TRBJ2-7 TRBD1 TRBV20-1 CSASGGQDVYEQYF TGCAGTGCTAGTGGGGGACAGGACGTTTACGAGCAGTACTTC
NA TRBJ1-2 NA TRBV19 CASSAGVGYGYTF TGTGCCAGTTCCGCAGGGGTAGGCTATGGCTACACCTTC
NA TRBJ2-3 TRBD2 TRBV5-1 CASISGRSGGTDTQYF TGCGCCAGCATCTCTGGCCGGAGCGGGGGCACAGATACGCAGTATTTT
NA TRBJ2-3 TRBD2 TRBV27 CASSPRGLAGINTQYF TGTGCCAGCAGTCCGAGGGGACTAGCGGGGATTAATACGCAGTATTTT
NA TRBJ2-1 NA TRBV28 CASRRGLAYNEQFF TGTGCCAGCAGGCGGGGCCTTGCCTACAATGAGCAGTTCTTC
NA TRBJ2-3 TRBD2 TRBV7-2 CASSPWTSGTDTQYF TGTGCCAGCAGCCCCTGGACTAGCGGAACAGATACGCAGTATTTT